The clone carrying this TCR beta chain was counted ten times or more. As yet, its antigen is unknown. TCRdb re-derived calls from the 5' RACE reads in MiXCR, one entry per CDR3 protein. The data hold tens of thousands of distinct CDR3 sequences, with 4% to 5.5% observed a single time. The sample is drawn from a study of early T cells in non-severe SARS-CoV-2 infection. Across the study: It was bulk RNA from unsorted whole blood that was sequenced, and the chains were unpaired.

Trimming took 5 bases from V and 5 from J, leaving 13 bases between them. Germline lookup yields CDR1 SGHTA and CDR2 FQGTGA. The CDR3 runs to 14 residues. Study results and limitations: Missing private and CD4 specificities, VDJdb matching favored anti-spike CD8 responses.

The chain carries TRBV7-3 and TRBJ2-1; D assignment may be TRBD1 or TRBD2 (6 bases each). Sequencing was performed on whole blood. The sequence came from an adult who was a healthcare worker with PCR-confirmed SARS-CoV-2 infection or an uninfected control (not recorded which). CDR3 bases: TGTGCCAGCAGCCCTAGGAGGGGGGACAATGAGCAGTTCTTC. It translates to CASSPRRGDNEQFF.